The clone carrying this TCR beta chain was found once. The second PCR ran 7 to 11 cycles with a sample-barcoded 5' primer and J-beta primers. Sequencing recovered at least 3 million CDR3-containing paired-end reads from each sample. TCRdb passed the 5' RACE reads through MiXCR, listing each CDR3 protein once. The sample carries about a million distinct CDR3 sequences, 35% to 45% recorded once. Total RNA, at least 6 micrograms per sample, was extracted from PBMCs. This specimen comes from a study of blood T cells in healthy people across ages. The CDR3 is 11 residues long. The V gene's germline CDR1 is SGDLS and CDR2 YYNGEE. The V gene lost 3 bases and the J gene lost 9 bases, with 7 bases spanning the gap.

The sequence was collected from a man younger than 30 in good health. Sequences were obtained from blood. The rearrangement joins TRBV9 to TRBJ2-1; possible D gene TRBD2, 6 bases. CDR3 protein: CASSATSEQFF. CDR3 sequence (DNA): TGTGCCAGCAGCGCGACTAGTGAGCAGTTCTTC. The full variable domain, with the rest looked up from reference TRBV9 and TRBJ2-1, is DSGVTQTPKHLITATGQRVTLRCSPRSGDLSVYWYQQSLDQGLQFLIQYYNGEERAKGNILERFSAQQFPDLHSELNLSSLELGDSALYFCASSATSEQFFGPGTRLTVL.